The rows below give T cell receptor beta chains drawn from one sample of a study of cytomegalovirus exposure and HLA in healthy donors. Measured with immunoSEQ multiplex PCR; TCRdb has only the in-frame clones, and not every one. The table has some 160,000 clones, about 88% seen once. What was sequenced was PBMCs. Source of these receptors: a man aged 30 to 45 in good health and CMV-seropositive. The CDR3 runs from the conserved cysteine through the conserved F or W. The order of the fields is clone size, J gene, V gene, D gene, CDR3 DNA, CDR3 protein. A D gene is named only where the DNA matches it firmly. Not all rows give a size; the values are once, few, many and, for expanded clones, a class.

>once|TRBJ2-5|TRBV18|.
TGTGCCAGCTCACTGACAGGACCCCAAGAGACCCAGTACTTC
CASSLTGPQETQYF
>.|TRBJ2-7|TRBV4-3|TRBD2
TGCGCCAGCAGCCAAGATCCGGGACTAGCTGTTTACGAGCAGTACTTC
CASSQDPGLAVYEQYF
>.|TRBJ2-1|TRBV7-9|.
TGTGCCAGCAGCAAAAGTCAGGGGTTCGTCTGGAATGAGCAGTTCTTC
CASSKSQGFVWNEQFF
>.|TRBJ2-1|TRBV7-8|.
TGTGCCAGCAGCTTGAGGGTCGGGGAGCAGTTCTTC
CASSLRVGEQFF
>.|TRBJ2-2|TRBV5-4|.
TGTGCCACTTCAGTGAACACCGGGGAGCTGTTTTTT
CATSVNTGELFF
>.|TRBJ2-1|TRBV18|TRBD2
TGTGCCAGCTCACCACAATCTAGCGGCAATGAGCAGTTCTTC
CASSPQSSGNEQFF
>few|TRBJ2-3|TRBV5-4|TRBD2
TGTGCCAGCAGCTTGGGTTTAGCGGGAGATACGCAGTATTTT
CASSLGLAGDTQYF
>.|TRBJ2-2|TRBV5-1|TRBD1
TGCGCCAGCAGCCAAGAAACAGGGGAAGGGGAGCTGTTTTTT
CASSQETGEGELFF
>.|TRBJ2-5|TRBV6-5|.
TGTGCCAGCAGCCCGACTAGGGGAGAGACCCAGTACTTC
CASSPTRGETQYF
>.|TRBJ2-7|TRBV7-2|TRBD2
TGTGCCAGCAGCCGCGAGCTAGCGGAGATCTACGAGCAGTACTTC
CASSRELAEIYEQYF
>.|TRBJ2-2|TRBV6-4|TRBD2
TGTGCCAGCAGTCGGACTAGCGGTAACACCGGGGAGCTGTTTTTT
CASSRTSGNTGELFF
>.|TRBJ2-5|TRBV19|TRBD2
TGTGCCAGTAGTATAGTGGCTAGCGGGGCCCAAGAGACCCAGTACTTC
CASSIVASGAQETQYF
>.|TRBJ1-6|TRBV7-2|.
TGTGCCAGCAGCTCACAGGGAAATAATTCACCCCTCCACTTT
CASSSQGNNSPLHF
>.|TRBJ2-1|TRBV11-3|.
TGTGCCAGCAGCTCGACCCCGATGGGAGGTTCGGGTGAGCAGTTCTTC
CASSSTPMGGSGEQFF
>.|TRBJ1-5|TRBV19|TRBD1
TGTGCCACTGGGACAGTCTATCAGCCCCAGCATTTT
CATGTVYQPQHF
>.|TRBJ2-3|TRBV14|.
TGTGCCAGCAGCCGAAGGGGTGGGGGCCCTTCGGGCACAGATACGCAGTATTTT
CASSRRGGGPSGTDTQYF
>.|TRBJ2-1|TRBV5-1|TRBD2
TGCGCCAGCAGCGGTACCGTAGCGGGCTCCTACAATGAGCAGTTCTTC
CASSGTVAGSYNEQFF
>.|TRBJ2-1|TRBV7-9|TRBD1
TGTGCCAGCAGCCCACAGGGGTATGAGCAGTTCTTC
CASSPQGYEQFF
>.|TRBJ1-2|TRBV4-3|TRBD1
TGCGCCAGCAGCCAAGTGGGACAGGGGTACTATGGCTACACCTTC
CASSQVGQGYYGYTF
>once|TRBJ2-1|TRBV7-2|TRBD2
TGTGCCAGCAGCTTAGGGGGGAGCGGGAGGAAGGATGAGCAGTTCTTC
CASSLGGSGRKDEQFF
>.|TRBJ2-5|TRBV7-9|TRBD2
TGTGCCAGCAGCCCACCTAGCGGGAAAGAGACCCAGTACTTC
CASSPPSGKETQYF
>.|TRBJ2-2|TRBV13|TRBD1
TGTGCCAGCAGACCGAGACAGGGGGTGGGGGAGCTGTTTTTT
CASRPRQGVGELFF
>.|TRBJ1-1|TRBV9|TRBD1
TGTGCCAGCAGCGTCCGGGCAGGGGGCATCATGAACACTGAAGCTTTCTTT
CASSVRAGGIMNTEAFF
>.|TRBJ1-5|TRBV4-1|.
TGCGCCAGCAGCCCTAGGATGTTTTCGGATAGCAATCAGCCCCAGCATTTT
CASSPRMFSDSNQPQHF